The rows below give T cell receptor beta chains drawn from one sample of a study of blood T cell repertoires in COVID-19. TCRdb's copy holds only in-frame clones and misses some; the assay was immunoSEQ multiplex PCR. The sample includes around 150,000 clones, around 90% of them seen just once. The specimen was peripheral blood. The source of these receptors is a woman aged 55-69 years who had recovered from COVID-19. The conserved cysteine and the conserved F or W are not part of the CDR3 here.

CDR3aa | j_gene | v_gene
ASSLGTVQETQY | TRBJ2-5 | TRBV5-4
ATSEGTSSYEQY | TRBJ2-7 | TRBV19
SVGGQGATTDTQY | TRBJ2-3 | TRBV29-1
ASSPRVGQETQY | TRBJ2-5 | TRBV5-1
ASSLRDRGPSGANVLT | TRBJ2-6 | TRBV7-8
ASSLWGRQGQGEAF | TRBJ1-1 | TRBV7-3
ASSIRRGGYEQY | TRBJ2-7 | TRBV19
ASSRLAGLPGEQF | TRBJ2-1 | TRBV27
SVEGQDSQETQY | TRBJ2-5 | TRBV29-1
ASAMGGGAYNEQF | TRBJ2-1 | TRBV4-1
ASSLGTGGTYEQF | TRBJ2-1 | TRBV5-1
ASSQDGRGAPRGKQF | TRBJ2-1 | TRBV3-1/TRBV3-2
ASSQDSPGQPYNEQF | TRBJ2-1 | TRBV3-1/TRBV3-2
ASSQSWLGSDRDSNQPQH | TRBJ1-5 | TRBV23-1
ASSLMGGPQSEQY | TRBJ2-7 | TRBV28
ASLQGLNTEAF | TRBJ1-1 | TRBV6-5
ASSGQGTGELF | TRBJ2-2 | TRBV6-4
AWSPRMGAQF | TRBJ2-1 | TRBV30
ASSTLGAGGRIDEQF | TRBJ2-1 | TRBV6-2/TRBV6-3
ASSYYGQGDYGYT | TRBJ1-2 | TRBV7-9
AWTDRGRGNTEAF | TRBJ1-1 | TRBV30
ASSYSNRGNQPQH | TRBJ1-5 | TRBV6-2/TRBV6-3
AISEGTSKD | TRBJ2-7 | TRBV10-3
ASSLNTAGRAF | TRBJ1-1 | TRBV7-2
ASSEVGQGFGEQF | TRBJ2-1 | TRBV6-1
ASSSTGAFGERT | TRBJ1-2 | TRBV7-9
ASSKSSAGLETQY | TRBJ2-5 | TRBV9
ASSSVSGGPDTQY | TRBJ2-3 | TRBV5-1
ASSQDREGYEKLF | TRBJ1-4 | TRBV4-2
ASRGLNGNTIY | TRBJ1-3 | TRBV6-5
ASEEQGTGELF | TRBJ2-2 | TRBV2
ASSLTLGGLDTQY | TRBJ2-3 | TRBV7-9
ASSPARDRYNEKLF | TRBJ1-4 | TRBV9
ASSGTGSPEAF | TRBJ1-1 | TRBV2
ASSFPGGTEAF | TRBJ1-1 | TRBV5-1
SVGVRGNQPQH | TRBJ1-5 | TRBV29-1
ASSLRGTQY | TRBJ2-3 | TRBV5-4
ASKGRTGLTEAF | TRBJ1-1 | TRBV2
ASSPGGLGSPLH | TRBJ1-6 | TRBV2
ASSFTFGGTDTQY | TRBJ2-3 | TRBV5-1
ASRMLRGAEAF | TRBJ1-1 | TRBV28
ASSLGDRLSNQPQH | TRBJ1-5 | TRBV11-2
ASSQGAAEQF | TRBJ2-1 | TRBV3-1/TRBV3-2